Sequencing of this T cell receptor beta chain was carried out in a study of CDR3 diversity in severe acne. One entry per CDR3 protein, called by TCRdb with MiXCR from the PCR reads. The sample has under 100,000 distinct CDR3 sequences; roughly half are singletons. This clonotype has just one count. V was trimmed by 0 bases and J by 0 bases, leaving 13 bases between them. CDR1 is SGHRS and CDR2 is YFSETQ in the germline V gene. The CDR3 sequence is 18 residues long. This chain connects TRBV5-1 to TRBJ2-6; D remains unclear. Sequencing was carried out using blood. This receptor was taken from a male donor in good health, serving as a control. The CDR3 is CASSLAAPVNSGANVLTF. CDR3 coding DNA: TGCGCCAGCAGCTTGGCGGCGCCCGTTAACTCTGGGGCCAACGTCCTGACTTTC.